The 24 T cell receptor beta chains below all came from one sample that was sequenced in a study of vaccination and CD4 T cells after COVID-19. Time point meaning: late sampling 161 to 241 days after vaccination in a few convalescent patients. Treatment reported: roughly 10-day PBMC culture with coronavirus spike peptide pools or control peptides (ViraFEST assay). Antigen specificity for these receptors is unknown. Once obtained from cultured CD4+ T cells, the DNA was sequenced using the Oncomine TCR Beta short-read assay. TCRdb itself ran the PCR reads through MiXCR, one entry per CDR3 protein. This sample has roughly 20,000 distinct CDR3 sequences, with over 50% found just once. Sequencing used CD4+ T cells from blood, cultured in vitro, obtained about 7 months after SARS-CoV-2 vaccination. The receptors come from a human donor who had recovered from COVID-19.

V and J are TRBV20-1 and TRBJ1-5; tentative D call: TRBD1 (5 bases). The CDR3 loop spans 13 amino acids. V shed 3 bases and J shed 9 bases, with 15 bases lying between them. CDR1 and CDR2 (germline): DFQATT, SNEGSKA (reference sequence). CDR3 sequence reads: CSARGPSVGPQHF. CDR3 in DNA: TGCAGTGCTAGGGGACCGTCCGTGGGGCCCCAGCATTTT.

V and J are TRBV27 and TRBJ1-2; 8 nucleotides line up with TRBD1. Germline loops: CDR1 MNHEY, CDR2 SMNVEV (reference sequence). The CDR3 totals 15 residues. V lost 1 base, J lost 2 bases, and 3 bases stayed unmatched. The CDR3, as DNA: TGTGCCAGCAGTTTATACAGGGGGGCGAACTATGGCTACACCTTC. Protein: CASSLYRGANYGYTF.

The genes are TRBV5-1 and TRBJ2-5; D might be TRBD2 (7 bases). Trimming removed 3 bases from V and 5 bases from J, with 17 bases in between. CDR3 length equals 15 residues. Germline V gene data show CDR1 as SGHRS and CDR2 as YFSETQ. The CDR3 spells CASSWGGALMETQYF. The CDR3 DNA sequence: TGCGCCAGCAGCTGGGGGGGGGCCCTTATGGAGACCCAGTACTTC. The full variable domain, in which reference TRBV5-1 and TRBJ2-5 provide the parts outside the CDR3, is KAGVTQTPRYLIKTRGQQVTLSCSPISGHRSVSWYQQTPGQGLQFLFEYFSETQRNKGNFPGRFSGRQFSNSRSEMNVSTLELGDSALYLCASSWGGALMETQYFGPGTRLLVL.

The rearrangement uses TRBV19 and TRBJ2-1; D is uncertain. The V and J ends lost 4 bases and 10 bases respectively, with 11 bases between them. Germline V gives CDR1 LNHDA, CDR2 SQIVND (reference sequence). The CDR3 runs to 12 residues. CDR3 DNA: TGTGCCAGTAGTACTACCGGGCCAGAGCAGTTCTTC. Amino acids: CASSTTGPEQFF. The entire variable domain, with the rest obtained from reference TRBV19 and TRBJ2-1, is as follows: DGGITQSPKYLFRKEGQNVTLSCEQNLNHDAMYWYRQDPGQGLRLIYYSQIVNDFQKGDIAEGYSVSREKKESFPLTVTSAQKNPTAFYLCASSTTGPEQFFGPGTRLTVL.

The chain joins TRBV12-3 or TRBV12-4 to TRBJ1-1, with 7 positions matching TRBD1. The CDR3 runs to 16 residues. V was pared by 4 bases and J by 5 bases, with 13 bases of the junction left unmatched. The CDR3 here is CASSYYRGLVSTEAFF. DNA of the CDR3: TGTGCCAGCAGTTACTACAGGGGTTTAGTGTCGACTGAAGCTTTCTTT.

This clonotype was observed a single time. The CDR3 region is CASRQRTLPLNHEQFF. CDR3 DNA: TGTGCCAGCAGACAAAGGACGCTTCCCCTTAACCATGAGCAGTTCTTC. The chain carries TRBV27 and TRBJ2-1; D ambiguous. Germline assignment: CDR1 MNHEY and CDR2 SMNVEV (reference sequence). The CDR3 is made up of 16 amino acids. V lost 6 bases and J 8 bases, leaving 23 bases between the germline ends.

This clonotype was detected a few times. The chain joins TRBV6-1 to TRBJ2-1; 9 bases match TRBD1. The length of the CDR3 is 13 residues. V lost 7 bases and J lost 9; bases outside the gene matches: 7. Germline CDR1 and CDR2: MNHNS and SASEGT. The chain's CDR3 is CASTWDRVGEQFF. As DNA, the CDR3 is TGTGCCAGCACCTGGGACAGGGTGGGTGAGCAGTTCTTC.

V gene TRBV4-1 combines with J gene TRBJ2-3; 14 bases map to TRBD2. Per germline, CDR1 MGHRA and CDR2 YSYEKL. The CDR3 runs 20 residues. V lost 3 bases to trimming and J lost 2 bases; unmatched junction nucleotides: 13. The CDR3 spells CASSHSGLAGALWITDTQYF. The CDR3 DNA sequence: TGCGCCAGCAGCCACTCGGGACTAGCGGGGGCCCTATGGATCACAGATACGCAGTATTTT.

Written as DNA, the CDR3 is TGTGCCACCAGCAGTCTCATTAGCGGGGGGGCCGCAGATACGCAGTATTTT. It codes for CATSSLISGGAADTQYF. This chain connects TRBV15 to TRBJ2-3; 11 positions match TRBD2. The CDR3 is 17 amino acids. After removal of 3 bases from V and 4 bases from J, the junction contained 9 bases not matched to a gene. Germline CDR1 is LNHNV and CDR2 is YYDKDF (reference sequence).

This clonotype was detected only a few times. The chain uses TRBV10-3 and TRBJ1-2; D possibly corresponds to TRBD1 (6 bases). V lost 0 bases, J lost 6 bases, and 23 bases lay in between. Germline CDR1 ENHRY, CDR2 SYGVKD. The CDR3 covers 18 residues. Here the CDR3 reads CAISESYRGQLSRDGYTF. DNA of the CDR3: TGTGCCATCAGTGAGTCTTATCGAGGACAGCTTTCGAGAGATGGCTACACCTTC.

This clonotype has more than one count but fewer than ten. The CDR3 nucleotides read TGTGCCAGCAGCGTAAATCGGGAGGGCCGGGTCAATGAGCAGTTCTTC. Its protein is CASSVNREGRVNEQFF. V and J are TRBV7-3 and TRBJ2-1; 8 bases agree with TRBD2. CDR3 size: 16 residues. CDR1 and CDR2 (germline): SGHTA, FQGTGA. V trimming: 5 bases; J trimming: 6 bases; junction bases outside the gene matches: 12.

The chain joins TRBV19 to TRBJ1-2, with a weak D call TRBD1 (6 bases). The germline CDR1 and CDR2 sequences are LNHDA and SQIVND (reference sequence). Trimming cost V 4 bases and J 6 bases, with 12 bases left between them. The length of the CDR3 is 13 residues. CDR3 sequence reads: CASSNRAGDGYTF. The DNA for the CDR3 is TGTGCCAGTAGTAACAGGGCCGGGGATGGCTACACCTTC.

This clonotype was seen more than once but under ten times. The genes are TRBV14 and TRBJ2-7; D call uncertain. The CDR3 consists of 14 residues. Between the trimmed V and J ends, which lost 3 bases and 1 base, there was a span of 10 bases. Germline CDR1 is SGHDN and CDR2 is FVKESK. Here the CDR3 DNA reads TGTGCCAGCAGCCATTGGCGCAGTTCCTACGAGCAGTACTTC. Translation: CASSHWRSSYEQYF.

V is TRBV6-1 and J is TRBJ2-5, with TRBD1 identical over 7 bases. This CDR3 is built from 14 residues. The germline V gene has CDR1 MNHNS and CDR2 SASEGT. Trimming at V came to 6 bases and at J to 5 bases, leaving 9 bases not matched to a gene. CDR3 sequence: CASSRQGSEETQYF. The CDR3 region has the DNA TGTGCCAGCAGCCGACAGGGTTCGGAGGAGACCCAGTACTTC.

This clonotype occurred a few times. The chain employs TRBV6-1 and TRBJ1-2; D is undetermined. This CDR3 is built from 13 residues. V lost 6 bases, J lost 8 bases, and 16 bases lay in between. Germline-derived CDR1 and CDR2 are MNHNS and SASEGT. This chain's CDR3 is CASRGWFPGGYTF. CDR3 bases: TGTGCCAGCAGGGGGTGGTTTCCTGGAGGCTACACCTTC.

The chain links TRBV20-1 to TRBJ1-1, with D possibly matching TRBD1 (5 bases). The ends were cut back, 3 bases at V and 10 bases at J, with 21 bases in the middle. Germline V gene sequence: CDR1 DFQATT, CDR2 SNEGSKA (reference sequence). The CDR3 loop spans 14 amino acids. CDR3 in amino acids: CSARYPLGRRGAFF. DNA of the CDR3: TGCAGTGCTAGGTACCCTCTGGGGCGACGCGGAGCTTTCTTT.

This clonotype was seen only a few times. This chain connects TRBV20-1 to TRBJ2-2; 11 bases fit TRBD1. V gave up 3 bases and J gave up 4 bases; unmatched junction bases: 10. Germline loops: CDR1 DFQATT, CDR2 SNEGSKA (reference sequence). The CDR3 loop spans 17 amino acids. This CDR3 reads CSASRLPGTGGTGELFF. The DNA of the CDR3 is TGCAGTGCTAGTCGTTTACCCGGGACAGGGGGCACCGGGGAGCTGTTTTTT.

The count of this clonotype is one. The chain uses TRBV6-1 and TRBJ1-4; weak D call: TRBD1 (6 bases). Germline V gives CDR1 MNHNS, CDR2 SASEGT. V was pared by 7 bases and J by 7 bases, with 19 bases between. This CDR3 is built from 15 residues. The CDR3 nucleotides are TGTGCCAGCAAGGGGGGGGCCCCGGTGGGTGAAAAACTGTTTTTT. Its protein is CASKGGAPVGEKLFF.

This clonotype has a handful of counts. The V call is TRBV6-1, the J call TRBJ2-5; 7 bases agree with TRBD1. The J segment lost 1 base and the V segment lost 6 bases, leaving 8 bases of the junction unmatched. The CDR3 extends over 15 amino acids. Germline values: CDR1 MNHNS, CDR2 SASEGT. The CDR3 reads CASRQGWGFQETQYF. DNA of the CDR3: TGTGCCAGCAGACAGGGGTGGGGGTTCCAAGAGACCCAGTACTTC.

Points on this clonotype: The junction departs from the called germline gene at one end, perhaps through a read error. The chain has TRBV12-3 or TRBV12-4 and TRBJ1-1, with TRBD1 matching over 9 bases. The CDR3 is made up of 12 amino acids. The DNA for the CDR3 is TGTGCCAGCAGTTTTGCGGGACAGGGTTTTATCTTT. Translated, it gives CASSFAGQGFIF.

J is TRBJ2-1 and V is TRBV6-5; D is unresolved. V lost 2 bases to trimming and J lost 6 bases, with 8 bases between them. The germline CDR1 and CDR2 sequences are MNHEY and SVGAGI. This CDR3 has 13 residues. CDR3 in DNA: TGTGCCAGCAGTTACGGCGTCGTCAATGAGCAGTTCTTC. It codes for CASSYGVVNEQFF.

V gene TRBV2 combines with J gene TRBJ2-7; D not certain. This CDR3 is 11 amino acids long. V was cut by 4 bases and J by 7 bases, with 8 bases left in between. The germline gives CDR1 SNHLY, CDR2 FYNNEI. As DNA, the CDR3 is TGTGCCAGCAGTGGGGCTATGGAGCAGTACTTC. This encodes CASSGAMEQYF.

The chain links TRBV6-1 to TRBJ2-3; TRBD1 or TRBD2 may be the D gene (6 bases each). The CDR3 consists of 16 residues. The V end lost 3 bases, the J end lost 2 bases, and 15 bases lay between the germline ends. Germline V lookup: CDR1 MNHNS, CDR2 SASEGT. Here the CDR3 reads CASSDFRGGATDTQYF. In DNA form, the CDR3 reads TGTGCCAGCAGTGATTTCAGGGGAGGAGCCACAGATACGCAGTATTTT.

The rearrangement links TRBV5-1 to TRBJ1-1; TRBD1 is a possible D gene (5 bases). V shed 9 bases and J shed 1 base, with 13 bases lying between them. Germline-derived CDR1 and CDR2 are SGHRS and YFSETQ. This CDR3 has 13 amino acids. The CDR3 sequence is CATRVGQNTEAFF. The CDR3 DNA reads as TGCGCCACCAGGGTGGGGCAGAACACTGAAGCTTTCTTT. Variable domain in full (rest from reference TRBV5-1 and TRBJ1-1): KAGVTQTPRYLIKTRGQQVTLSCSPISGHRSVSWYQQTPGQGLQFLFEYFSETQRNKGNFPGRFSGRQFSNSRSEMNVSTLELGDSALYLCATRVGQNTEAFFGQGTRLTVV.